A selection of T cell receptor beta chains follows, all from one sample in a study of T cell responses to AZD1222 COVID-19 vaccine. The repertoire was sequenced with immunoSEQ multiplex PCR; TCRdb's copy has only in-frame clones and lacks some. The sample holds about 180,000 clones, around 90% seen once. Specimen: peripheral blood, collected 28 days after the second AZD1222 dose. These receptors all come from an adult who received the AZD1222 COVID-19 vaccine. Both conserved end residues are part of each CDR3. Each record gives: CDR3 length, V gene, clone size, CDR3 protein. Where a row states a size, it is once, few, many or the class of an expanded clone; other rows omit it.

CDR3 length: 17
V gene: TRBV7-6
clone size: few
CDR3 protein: CASSLGSRSGSSYEQYF

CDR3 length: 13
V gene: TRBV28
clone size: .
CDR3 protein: CASRAGQGWEQYF

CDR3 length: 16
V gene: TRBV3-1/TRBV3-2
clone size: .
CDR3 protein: CASSQSGTGVGNTIYF

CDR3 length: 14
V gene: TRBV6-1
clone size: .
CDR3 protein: CASSEGTIGYEQYF

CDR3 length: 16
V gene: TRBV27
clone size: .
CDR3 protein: CASSPSLAAEIYEQYF

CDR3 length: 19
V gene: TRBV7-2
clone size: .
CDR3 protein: CASSPTGYRTSGRLYEQYF

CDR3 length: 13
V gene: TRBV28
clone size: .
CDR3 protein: CASSTPQNYGYTF

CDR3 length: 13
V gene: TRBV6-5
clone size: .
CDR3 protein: CASMTTDSYEQYF

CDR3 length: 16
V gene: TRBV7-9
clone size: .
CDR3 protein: CASSLAEQGQVETQYF

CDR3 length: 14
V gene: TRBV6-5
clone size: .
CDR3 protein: CASREGLAMGEQYF

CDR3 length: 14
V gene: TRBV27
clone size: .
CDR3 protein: CASSSGLSAYEQYF

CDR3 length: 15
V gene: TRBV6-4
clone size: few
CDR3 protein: CASSERTGPVGELFF

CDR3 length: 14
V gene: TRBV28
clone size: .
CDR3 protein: CASSLGRLPTEAFF

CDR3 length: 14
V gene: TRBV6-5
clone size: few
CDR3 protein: CASRAGTPNTEAFF

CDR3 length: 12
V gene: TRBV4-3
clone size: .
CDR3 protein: CASSQRFHEQFF

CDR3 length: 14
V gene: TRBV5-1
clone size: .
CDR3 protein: CASSLPGGLYEQYF

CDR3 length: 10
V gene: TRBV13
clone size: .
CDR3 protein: CASGTDTQYF

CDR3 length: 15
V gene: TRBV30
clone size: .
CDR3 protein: CAWSGAGGSRQPQHF

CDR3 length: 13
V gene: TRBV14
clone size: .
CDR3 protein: CASSQDRGSPLHF

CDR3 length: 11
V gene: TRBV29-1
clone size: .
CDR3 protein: CSVTSGNTIYF

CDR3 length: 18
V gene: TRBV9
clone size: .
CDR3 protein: CASSVAAVSVANTGELFF

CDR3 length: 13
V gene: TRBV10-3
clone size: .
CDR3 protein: CAISGTGTYEQYF

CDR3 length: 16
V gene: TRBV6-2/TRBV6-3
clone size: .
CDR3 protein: CASSYLRGAANEKLFF

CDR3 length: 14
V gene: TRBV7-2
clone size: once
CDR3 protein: CASSLAGNTGELFF

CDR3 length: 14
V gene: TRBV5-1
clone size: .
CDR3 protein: CASSLGRRQETQYF

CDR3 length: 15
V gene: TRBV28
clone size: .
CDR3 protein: CASSFMRGRHNEQFF

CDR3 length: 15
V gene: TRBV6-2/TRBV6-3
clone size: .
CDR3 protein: CASGRVGRFNTEAFF

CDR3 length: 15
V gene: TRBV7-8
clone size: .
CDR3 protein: CASSLAARAYNEQFF

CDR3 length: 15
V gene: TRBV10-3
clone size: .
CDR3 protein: CAISESTGGQETQYF

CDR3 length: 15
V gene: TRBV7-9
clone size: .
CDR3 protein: CASSYRQGKSYEQYF

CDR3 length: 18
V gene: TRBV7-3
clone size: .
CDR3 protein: CASSQTPWTGLIYNEQFF

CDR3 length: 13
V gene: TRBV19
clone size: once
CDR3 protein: CASSPLGRETQYF

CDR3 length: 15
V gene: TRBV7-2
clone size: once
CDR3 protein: CASSSTGPSNQPQHF

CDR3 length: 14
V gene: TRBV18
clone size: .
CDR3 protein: CASSAPDRAREAFF

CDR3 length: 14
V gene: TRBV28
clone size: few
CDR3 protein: CASCDGTAYFEAFF

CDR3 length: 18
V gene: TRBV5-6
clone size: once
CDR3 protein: CASSLAASGRAGRGELFF

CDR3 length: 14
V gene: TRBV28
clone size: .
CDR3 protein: CASSFGGSLTEAFF

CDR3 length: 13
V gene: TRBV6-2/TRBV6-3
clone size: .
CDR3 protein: CASSYEGPDTQYF

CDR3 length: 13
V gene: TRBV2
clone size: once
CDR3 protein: CASSDRGTETQYF